This TCR beta chain was documented in a study of shared clonotypes between healthy human individuals. Libraries were prepared by immunoSEQ multiplex PCR; TCRdb keeps only in-frame clonotypes and omits some of them. The data hold about 600,000 clones, with around 95% observed a single time. On this clone itself: Its antigen is unidentified.

CDR1 and CDR2 from the germline V gene are MNHEY and SMNVEV (reference sequence). V lost 6 bases and J lost 4, with 4 bases in between. The length of the CDR3 is 11 residues. Study-level findings and limits: Clonotype sharing among donors likely depends on sequencing depth. Across four donors, naive CD4 shared roughly 5.1%, naive CD8 approximately 3.5%, memory CD4 approximately 2.5%, memory CD8 0.4%. The diversity represented, both genetic and in exposure history, was limited by few donors. The study generally estimated greater richness for naive than memory subsets.

Naive CD8 isolation took CD45RO-negative cells positively selected for CCR7 and excluded terminally differentiated effector memory CD45RA+ cells. Sequenced sample: naive CD8+ T cells sorted from blood. This TCR came from a woman aged 30 to 39 in good health. V and J are TRBV27 and TRBJ2-1, with no clear D. CDR3 sequence reads: CASRIYNEQFF. CDR3 DNA sequence: TGTGCCAGCAGAATTTACAATGAGCAGTTCTTC.